The rows below give T cell receptor beta chains drawn from one sample of a study of blood T cell repertoires in COVID-19. Libraries were prepared by immunoSEQ multiplex PCR; TCRdb keeps only in-frame clonotypes and omits some of them. The repertoire holds about 320,000 clones, roughly 83% seen once, with around 1.5% in the top ten. The sample was peripheral blood. The receptors were sampled from a woman aged 45-65 years with acute or convalescent COVID-19. The CDR3 runs from the conserved cysteine through the conserved F or W. A D gene is named only where the DNA matches it firmly. Size is stated for part of the rows, as once, few or many counts, or as a class when the clone is expanded.

size	V	D	J	DNA	CDR3
-	TRBV15	TRBD1	TRBJ1-3	TGTGCCACCAGGATGACAGGGGACGGAAACACCATATATTTT	CATRMTGDGNTIYF
-	TRBV24-1	-	TRBJ2-7	TGTGCCACCAGTGACCCTTACGGTGGGCAATCAGAACAGTACTTC	CATSDPYGGQSEQYF
few	TRBV28	-	TRBJ2-1	TGTGCCAGCAGTTTATCTATCAATGAGCAGTTCTTC	CASSLSINEQFF
-	TRBV27	-	TRBJ2-7	TGTGCCAGCAGTCCAGGGTCTTACGAGCAGTACTTC	CASSPGSYEQYF
few	TRBV19	-	TRBJ2-3	TGTGCCAGTAGGGGCTGGGAGACAGATACGCAGTATTTT	CASRGWETDTQYF
once	TRBV2	-	TRBJ2-7	TGTGCCAGCAGTGAGAGGACAGAGGGGAGGCAGTACTTC	CASSERTEGRQYF
few	TRBV6-2/TRBV6-3	TRBD1	TRBJ1-2	TGTGCCAGCAGCCCTGGGACAGGGGGCTATGGCTACACCTTC	CASSPGTGGYGYTF
-	TRBV6-2/TRBV6-3	TRBD2	TRBJ2-7	TGTGCCAGCAGTTCTGGTTGGGCGGGAGTGGTCTTC	CASSSGWAGVVF
-	TRBV30	-	TRBJ1-3	TGTGCCTGGAGTCCCCCGGCGGGGCCGAACACCATATATTTT	CAWSPPAGPNTIYF
once	TRBV10-3	TRBD1	TRBJ2-5	TGTGCCATCAGCCTCGGGACAGTTCAAGAGACCCAGTACTTC	CAISLGTVQETQYF
-	TRBV19	TRBD1	TRBJ2-7	TGTGCCAGTAGATCCGACAGGGGGAGCTCCTACGAGCAGTACTTC	CASRSDRGSSYEQYF
-	TRBV3-1/TRBV3-2	-	TRBJ1-1	TGTGCCAGCAGCCAAGCCGGGGTTTTCACTGAAGCTTTCTTT	CASSQAGVFTEAFF
-	TRBV24-1	TRBD1	TRBJ2-7	TGTGCCACCAGCACAGGGGGCGGCTACGAGCAGTACTTC	CATSTGGGYEQYF